Below, 2 T cell receptor beta chains from the same sample are listed, as sequenced in a study of cytomegalovirus exposure and HLA in healthy donors. PCR employed 60 Vbeta and 13 Jbeta primers. Here immunoSEQ multiplex PCR was the method, and the copy in TCRdb shows in-frame clones only, minus some. The sample lists roughly 140,000 clones, around 85% occurring once. Sample: PBMCs. These receptors originate from a man aged 40-55 years in good health and CMV-seropositive.

This chain connects TRBV5-6 to TRBJ1-1; the D gene is possibly TRBD1 (6 bases). Germline V gene lookup returns CDR1 SGHDT and CDR2 YYEEEE. The V end lost 4 bases, the J end lost 1 base, and 14 bases lay between the germline ends. The CDR3 covers 15 residues. CDR3 residues: CASSTLGQKNTEAFF. For the CDR3, the DNA is TGTGCCAGCAGCACCTTAGGACAGAAGAACACTGAAGCTTTCTTT.

The chain carries TRBV4-1 and TRBJ2-3; TRBD1 agrees at 10 bases. Germline-derived CDR1 and CDR2 are MGHRA and YSYEKL. Losses at the gene ends were 0 bases for V and 2 bases for J; bases not matched to a gene: 8. The CDR3 totals 18 residues. CDR3 nucleotides: TGCGCCAGCAGCCAAGATCCCCGACAGGGGGCCCTCACAGATACGCAGTATTTT. It codes for CASSQDPRQGALTDTQYF.